There are a few counts of the clone carrying this T cell receptor (beta chain). Its antigen is as yet unknown. The CDR3 sequence is 17 residues long. In germline, CDR1 is LGHNA, CDR2 YNFKEQ. V was pared by 3 bases and J by 5 bases, with 7 bases of the junction left unmatched. The study recruited healthy Caucasian donors from Russia who were aged about 6 to 100. This entry comes from a study of blood T cells in healthy people across ages. Whole-study findings and limits: Considered underestimates were the diversity estimates obtained from one million T cells.

Primers used in a second PCR of about 6 to 11 cycles were a sample-barcoded 5' primer and a J-beta primer mix. Each cDNA molecule carried a tag from a template-switch adaptor that contained 12 random nucleotides. TCRdb re-called the 5' RACE reads with MiXCR, one entry per CDR3 protein. Among over 700,000 distinct CDR3 sequences listed, less than 70% were seen once. The material sequenced was blood. The sequence was obtained from a man older than 75 in good health. This chain joins TRBV4-2 and TRBJ2-7, with TRBD2 matching 16 bases. CDR3: CASSQGTSGRARNEQYF. The DNA of the CDR3 is TGTGCCAGCAGCCAGGGGACTAGCGGGAGGGCCAGAAACGAGCAGTACTTC.